One and the same sample provided the 10 T cell receptor beta chains below, sequenced in a study of blood T cells in healthy people across ages. PCR was performed a second time for roughly 7 to 11 cycles using a sample-barcoded 5' primer and a J-beta primer mix. TCRdb used MiXCR to reprocess the 5' RACE reads, holding one entry per CDR3 protein. Of 1.5 million to 2 million distinct CDR3 sequences listed, 34% were seen once; the top ten hold about 11%. The sequenced material came from blood. These receptors were obtained from a woman in her 30s in good health.

The sample holds a few counts of this clonotype. The chain carries TRBV20-1 and TRBJ1-5; no clear D gene. Germline CDR1 is DFQATT and CDR2 is SNEGSKA (reference sequence). Between the trimmed V and J ends, which lost 2 bases and 6 bases, there was a span of 11 bases. The CDR3 has 13 residues. CDR3 loop: CSARRAVRQPQHF. DNA for the CDR3: TGCAGTGCTAGAAGGGCAGTACGTCAGCCCCAGCATTTT.

This clonotype was observed a few times. The chain joins TRBV6-5 to TRBJ1-1; the D is unclear. The germline CDR1 and CDR2 sequences are MNHEY and SVGAGI. The length of the CDR3 is 13 residues. Trimming removed 2 bases from V and 4 bases from J, with 8 bases in between. The CDR3 loop is CASSYTATTEAFF. The CDR3, as DNA: TGTGCCAGCAGTTACACAGCAACCACTGAAGCTTTCTTT.

The sample holds one count of this clonotype. The genes are TRBV10-2 and TRBJ1-1; tentatively, D is TRBD1 (5 bases). There are 11 residues in the CDR3. Deletions cut 10 bases from V and 4 bases from J, with 10 bases between. Germline values: CDR1 WSHSY, CDR2 SAAADI. CDR3 DNA sequence: TGCGCCACCGGGACCGGCACTGAAGCTTTCTTT. Translation gives CATGTGTEAFF.

About this clonotype itself: This sequence may be a read error, since a much larger clone differs from it by one base. The chain uses TRBV4-1 and TRBJ2-5; a weak D match, TRBD1 (7 bases). Germline-derived CDR1 and CDR2 are MGHRA and YSYEKL. The CDR3 spans 15 residues. The CDR3: CSSSSGGLEGETQYF. DNA for the CDR3: TGCTCCAGCAGTTCAGGGGGGCTTGAGGGGGAGACCCAGTACTTC.

Details on this clonotype: Given a much more abundant clone one base away, this may be a read error. This rearrangement joins TRBV4-2 to TRBJ1-1; a weak D match, TRBD1 (5 bases). The CDR3 contains 15 residues. V was shortened by 5 bases and J by 4 bases, with 17 bases between the two germline ends. Germline V lookup: CDR1 LGHNA, CDR2 YNFKEQ. CDR3 sequence: CASSGPGDGGTEAFF. CDR3 nucleotides: TGTGCCAGCAGCGGTCCCGGGGACGGAGGCACTGAAGCTTTCTTT.

This clonotype has more than one count but fewer than ten. The gene calls are TRBV20-1 and TRBJ2-3; 12 bases are shared with TRBD1. There are 15 residues in the CDR3. V lost 3 bases, J lost 3 bases, and 4 bases stayed unmatched. The germline V gene encodes CDR1 DFQATT and CDR2 SNEGSKA (reference sequence). CDR3 sequence: CSASGTGGWTDTQYF. In DNA, the CDR3 is TGCAGTGCTAGCGGGACAGGGGGCTGGACAGATACGCAGTATTTT.

This clonotype was observed a handful of times. This chain connects TRBV11-2 to TRBJ2-7, with 11 bases identical to TRBD2. From germline, CDR1 is SGHAT and CDR2 FQNNGV. There are 16 residues in the CDR3. Trimming removed 2 bases from V and 1 base from J; junction bases left unmatched: 4. The CDR3 protein is CASSLTSGSKSYEQYF. CDR3 nucleotides: TGTGCCAGCAGCTTAACTAGCGGGAGTAAGTCCTACGAGCAGTACTTC.

The chain's CDR3 is CASSAGLLEQYF. CDR3 nucleotides: TGTGCCAGCAGTGCGGGGTTGTTGGAGCAGTACTTC. The chain is built from TRBV6-1 and TRBJ2-7; D perhaps matches TRBD2 (5 bases). This CDR3 has 12 amino acids. V was shortened by 4 bases and J by 7 bases, with 11 bases between the two germline ends. The germline V gene has CDR1 MNHNS and CDR2 SASEGT.

This clonotype was picked up a small number of times. The V and J genes are TRBV5-1 and TRBJ2-7, with TRBD2 as a possible D gene (5 bases). The CDR3 is made up of 14 amino acids. From germline, CDR1 is SGHRS and CDR2 YFSETQ. V shed 0 bases and J shed 3 bases, with 10 bases lying between them. Here the CDR3 reads CASSLVGLGYEQYF. CDR3 in DNA: TGCGCCAGCAGCTTGGTCGGACTGGGCTACGAGCAGTACTTC.

The chain couples TRBV28 to TRBJ1-4, with no clear D. Trimming pared 4 bases from V and 7 bases from J, leaving 7 bases between. Per the germline V gene, CDR1 is MDHEN and CDR2 is SYDVKM. The CDR3 runs 12 residues. The CDR3 spells CASSSVTEKLFF. CDR3 coding DNA: TGTGCCAGCAGTTCCGTAACTGAAAAACTGTTTTTT. Full variable domain (missing parts from reference TRBV28 and TRBJ1-4): DVKVTQSSRYLVKRTGEKVFLECVQDMDHENMFWYRQDPGLGLRLIYFSYDVKMKEKGDIPEGYSVSREKKERFSLILESASTNQTSMYLCASSSVTEKLFFGSGTQLSVL.